The 2 T cell receptor beta chains below were found in one sample sequenced in a study of neurological immune-mediated disorders. TCRdb reprocessed the 5' RACE reads with MiXCR, giving one entry per CDR3 protein. The sample carries 80,000 to 85,000 distinct CDR3 sequences, around 2.6% recorded once. Input material: PBMCs. The receptors were sampled from a woman younger than 45 with multiple sclerosis.

This clonotype came up a few times. This chain uses TRBV12-3 or TRBV12-4 with TRBJ2-1; 8 positions match TRBD2. V shed 7 bases, J shed 2 bases, and the junction held 4 bases outside the gene matches. CDR3 length equals 14 residues. The CDR3 protein is CASTVLAAYNEQFF. CDR3 bases: TGTGCCAGCACAGTACTAGCGGCCTACAATGAGCAGTTCTTC.

In its sample, this clonotype was seen many times. V gene TRBV20-1 combines with J gene TRBJ2-5; no firm D call. This CDR3 region has 12 residues. The V gene lost 5 bases and the J gene lost 5 bases, with 12 bases spanning the gap. The germline gives CDR1 DFQATT, CDR2 SNEGSKA (reference sequence). CDR3 sequence reads: CSALERLETQYF. CDR3 nucleotides: TGCAGTGCTCTAGAGCGCCTGGAGACCCAGTACTTC.